This entry concerns a single TCR beta chain. The assay used was immunoSEQ (version v3.0), run at survey level. Sequencing used immunoSEQ multiplex PCR; TCRdb keeps in-frame clones, though not all of them. This sample has about 28,000 clones; approximately 95% occur once, and the top ten carry over 3%. People in the study who had HIV all got their treatment in the United States. These data originate in a study of long-term antiretroviral therapy in people with HIV. For the study at large: The 2015 immediate-ART recommendation was preceded by the earliest samples by about a decade.

This CDR3 comprises 14 residues. CDR1 LGHNA and CDR2 YSLEER come from the germline V gene. V lost 1 base and J lost 0, with 7 bases in between. This TCR was recovered from a man aged 50-59 years with HIV. Source: unsorted PBMCs, taken 5.3 years after starting antiretroviral therapy. The rearrangement links TRBV4-3 to TRBJ2-7; no definite D call. CDR3 amino acids: CASSQVGSSYEQYF. The DNA of the CDR3 is TGCGCCAGCAGCCAAGTCGGTAGCTCCTACGAGCAGTACTTC.